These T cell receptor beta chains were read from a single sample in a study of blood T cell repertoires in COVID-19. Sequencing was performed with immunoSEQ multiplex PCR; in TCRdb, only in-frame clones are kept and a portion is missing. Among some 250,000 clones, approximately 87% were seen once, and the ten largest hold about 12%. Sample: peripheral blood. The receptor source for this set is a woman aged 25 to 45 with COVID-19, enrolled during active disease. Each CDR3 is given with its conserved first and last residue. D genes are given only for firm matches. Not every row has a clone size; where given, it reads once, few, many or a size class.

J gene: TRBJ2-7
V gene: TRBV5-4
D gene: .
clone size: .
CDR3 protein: CASSLTGGIINEQYF
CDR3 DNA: TGTGCCAGCAGCTTGACGGGGGGCATAATTAACGAGCAGTACTTC

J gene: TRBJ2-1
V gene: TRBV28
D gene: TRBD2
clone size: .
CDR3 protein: CASSFRGVNNEQFF
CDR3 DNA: TGTGCCAGCAGTTTCCGGGGGGTAAACAATGAGCAGTTCTTC

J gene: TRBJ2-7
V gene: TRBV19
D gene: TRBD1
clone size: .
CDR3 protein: CASKPGTGDSEQYF
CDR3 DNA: TGTGCCAGTAAGCCCGGGACAGGGGATTCCGAGCAGTACTTC

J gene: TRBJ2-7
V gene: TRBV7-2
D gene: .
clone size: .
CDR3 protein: CASSSAGITYERQYF
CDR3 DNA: TGTGCCAGCAGCTCCGCCGGGATTACCTACGAGCGGCAGTACTTC

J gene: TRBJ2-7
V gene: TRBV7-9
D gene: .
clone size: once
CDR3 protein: CASSSLLNEQYF
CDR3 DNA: TGTGCCAGCAGTTCACTACTGAACGAGCAGTACTTC

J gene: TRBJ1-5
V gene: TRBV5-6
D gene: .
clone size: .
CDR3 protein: CASSLGPGLNQPQHF
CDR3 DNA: TGTGCCAGCAGCTTGGGACCAGGACTTAATCAGCCCCAGCATTTT

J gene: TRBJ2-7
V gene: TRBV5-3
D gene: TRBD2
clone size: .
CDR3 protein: CARSFPGGDYEQYF
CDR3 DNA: TGTGCCAGAAGCTTCCCGGGGGGGGATTACGAGCAGTACTTC

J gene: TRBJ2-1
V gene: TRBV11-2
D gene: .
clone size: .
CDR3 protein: CASSLENSYNEQFF
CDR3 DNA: TGTGCCAGCAGCTTAGAGAACAGCTACAATGAGCAGTTCTTC

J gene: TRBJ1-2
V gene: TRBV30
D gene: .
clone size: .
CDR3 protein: CAWSRDSKSVGYTF
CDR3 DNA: TGTGCCTGGAGTAGGGACTCCAAGTCGGTTGGCTACACCTTC

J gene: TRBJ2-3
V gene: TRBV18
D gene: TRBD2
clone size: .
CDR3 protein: CASSPGLAGVLSSTDTQYF
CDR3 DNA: TGTGCCAGCTCACCGGGACTAGCGGGGGTTCTTTCTAGCACAGATACGCAGTATTTT

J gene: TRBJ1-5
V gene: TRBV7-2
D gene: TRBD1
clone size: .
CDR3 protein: CASSLVPGQPQPQHF
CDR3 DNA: TGTGCCAGCAGCTTAGTTCCGGGACAGCCTCAGCCCCAGCATTTT

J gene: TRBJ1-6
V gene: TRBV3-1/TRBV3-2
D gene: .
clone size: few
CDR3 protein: CASSQDSGHIRLPLHF
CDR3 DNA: TGTGCCAGCAGCCAAGATTCGGGACATATACGCCTACCCCTCCACTTT

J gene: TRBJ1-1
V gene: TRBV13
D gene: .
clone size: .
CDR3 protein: CASSLGPQDPETEAFF
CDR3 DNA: TGTGCCAGCAGCTTGGGGCCCCAGGACCCGGAGACTGAAGCTTTCTTT

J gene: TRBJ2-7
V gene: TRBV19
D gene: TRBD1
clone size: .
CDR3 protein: CASSIGIQGEQYF
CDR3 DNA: TGTGCCAGTAGTATAGGAATACAGGGGGAGCAGTACTTC

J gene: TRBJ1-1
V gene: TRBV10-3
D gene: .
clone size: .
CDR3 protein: CAISDPGGTEAFF
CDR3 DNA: TGTGCCATCAGTGACCCGGGAGGCACTGAAGCTTTCTTT

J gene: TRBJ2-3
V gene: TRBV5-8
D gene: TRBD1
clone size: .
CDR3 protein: CASSFQGTETDTQYF
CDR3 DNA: TGTGCCAGCAGCTTTCAGGGGACAGAAACAGATACGCAGTATTTT

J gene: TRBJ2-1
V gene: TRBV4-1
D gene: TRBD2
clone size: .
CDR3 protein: CASSQPLAGGHNEQFF
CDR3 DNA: TGCGCCAGCAGCCAACCACTAGCGGGGGGGCATAATGAGCAGTTCTTC

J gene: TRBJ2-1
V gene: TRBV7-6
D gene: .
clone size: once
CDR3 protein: CASSLIPTGDNEQFF
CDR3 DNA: TGTGCCAGCAGCTTAATTCCAACTGGTGACAATGAGCAGTTCTTC

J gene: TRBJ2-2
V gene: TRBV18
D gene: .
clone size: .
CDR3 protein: CASSPNKGSRNTGELFF
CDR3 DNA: TGTGCCAGCTCACCAAATAAAGGTAGCCGGAACACCGGGGAGCTGTTTTTT

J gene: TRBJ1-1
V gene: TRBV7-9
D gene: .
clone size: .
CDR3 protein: CASSWGVVGNTEAFF
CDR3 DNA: TGTGCCAGCAGCTGGGGGGTCGTTGGGAACACTGAAGCTTTCTTT

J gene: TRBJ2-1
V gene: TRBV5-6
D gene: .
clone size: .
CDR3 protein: CASSLERGYNEQFF
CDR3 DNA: TGTGCCAGCAGCTTGGAACGGGGTTACAATGAGCAGTTCTTC

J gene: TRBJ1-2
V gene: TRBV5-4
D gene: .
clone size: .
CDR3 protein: CASRRQGGIYGYTF
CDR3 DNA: TGTGCCAGCAGGAGACAAGGGGGTATCTATGGCTACACCTTC

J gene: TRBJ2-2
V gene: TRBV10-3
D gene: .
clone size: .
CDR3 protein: CAIGIPGAGELFF
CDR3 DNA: TGTGCCATCGGAATACCAGGGGCCGGGGAGCTGTTTTTT

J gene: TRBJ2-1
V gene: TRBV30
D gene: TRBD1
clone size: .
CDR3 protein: CAWSVGRQGEQFF
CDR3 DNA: TGTGCCTGGAGTGTAGGGAGACAGGGGGAGCAGTTCTTC

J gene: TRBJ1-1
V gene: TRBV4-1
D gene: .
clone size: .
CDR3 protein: CASSFQGGTEAFF
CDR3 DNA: TGCGCCAGCAGCTTTCAAGGGGGCACTGAAGCTTTCTTT

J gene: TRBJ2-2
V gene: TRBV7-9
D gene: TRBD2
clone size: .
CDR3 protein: CASSDGLAGPAGELFF
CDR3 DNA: TGTGCCAGCAGCGATGGACTAGCGGGGCCGGCCGGGGAGCTGTTTTTT

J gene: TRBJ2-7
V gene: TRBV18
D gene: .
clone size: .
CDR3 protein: CASSPISGVSYEQYF
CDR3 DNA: TGTGCCAGCTCACCGATATCGGGGGTTTCCTACGAGCAGTACTTC

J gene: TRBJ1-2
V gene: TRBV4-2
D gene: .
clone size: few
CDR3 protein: CASSQDSPADGYTF
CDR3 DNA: TGTGCCAGCAGCCAGGACAGCCCGGCGGATGGCTACACCTTC

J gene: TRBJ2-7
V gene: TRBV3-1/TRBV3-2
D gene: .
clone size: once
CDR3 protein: CASSQYYEQYF
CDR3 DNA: TGTGCCAGCAGCCAGTACTACGAGCAGTACTTC

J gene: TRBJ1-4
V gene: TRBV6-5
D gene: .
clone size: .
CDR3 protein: CASRVTDLNEKLFF
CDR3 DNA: TGTGCCAGCAGAGTGACAGACCTTAATGAAAAACTGTTTTTT

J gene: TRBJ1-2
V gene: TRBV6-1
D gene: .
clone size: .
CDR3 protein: CASSEAREKANYGYTF
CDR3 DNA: TGTGCCAGCAGTGAAGCGCGAGAGAAAGCTAACTATGGCTACACCTTC

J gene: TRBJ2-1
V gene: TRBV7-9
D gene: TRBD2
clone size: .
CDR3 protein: CADHRVMREGGSYNEQFF
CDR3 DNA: TGTGCTGATCATCGAGTGATGCGGGAGGGCGGCTCCTACAATGAGCAGTTCTTC

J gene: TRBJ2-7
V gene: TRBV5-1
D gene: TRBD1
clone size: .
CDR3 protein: CASSQGDPVYEQYF
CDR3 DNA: TGCGCCAGCAGCCAGGGGGACCCAGTCTACGAGCAGTACTTC

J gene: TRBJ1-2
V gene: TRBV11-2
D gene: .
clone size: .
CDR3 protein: CASSFGGVGYTF
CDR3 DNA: TGTGCCAGCAGCTTTGGAGGGGTCGGCTACACCTTC

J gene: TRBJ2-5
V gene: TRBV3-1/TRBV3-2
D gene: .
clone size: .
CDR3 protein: CASSQARTANQETQYF
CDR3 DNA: TGTGCCAGCAGCCAAGCTAGGACAGCTAATCAAGAGACCCAGTACTTC

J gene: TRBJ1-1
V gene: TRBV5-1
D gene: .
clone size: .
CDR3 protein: CASSSSGLWGPEAFF
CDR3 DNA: TGCGCCAGCAGCTCATCGGGTCTCTGGGGGCCTGAAGCTTTCTTT

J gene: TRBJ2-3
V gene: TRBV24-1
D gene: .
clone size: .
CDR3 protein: CATSLGGGSDTQYF
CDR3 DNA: TGTGCCACCAGTTTGGGGGGGGGCTCAGATACGCAGTATTTT

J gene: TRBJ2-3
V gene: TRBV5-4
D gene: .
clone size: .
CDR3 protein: CASSFGVEPDTQYF
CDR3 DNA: TGTGCCAGCAGCTTCGGGGTAGAACCAGATACGCAGTATTTT

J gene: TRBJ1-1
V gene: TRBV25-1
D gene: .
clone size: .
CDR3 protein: CASRILGDTEAFF
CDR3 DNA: TGTGCCAGCAGGATTTTAGGGGACACTGAAGCTTTCTTT

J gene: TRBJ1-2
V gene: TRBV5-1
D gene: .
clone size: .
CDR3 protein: CASSLLGSLDYGYTF
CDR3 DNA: TGCGCCAGCAGCCTCCTCGGGTCCCTTGACTATGGCTACACCTTC

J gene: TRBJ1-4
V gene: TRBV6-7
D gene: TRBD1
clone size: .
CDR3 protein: CASSYSSRGQGATNEKLFF
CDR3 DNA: TGTGCCAGCAGTTACTCGAGTCGGGGACAGGGCGCAACTAATGAAAAACTGTTTTTT

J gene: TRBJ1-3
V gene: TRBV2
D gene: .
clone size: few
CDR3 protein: CASTRIGAKSSGNTIYF
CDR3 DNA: TGTGCCAGCACCCGAATAGGGGCGAAGAGCTCTGGAAACACCATATATTTT

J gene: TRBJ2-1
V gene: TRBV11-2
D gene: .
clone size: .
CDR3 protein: CASSFGFGGRAYNEQFF
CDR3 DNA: TGTGCCAGCAGCTTTGGCTTCGGTGGCAGGGCCTACAATGAGCAGTTCTTC

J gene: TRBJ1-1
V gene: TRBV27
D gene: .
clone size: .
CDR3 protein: CASSLFRYTEAFF
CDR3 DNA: TGTGCCAGCAGTTTATTCAGGTACACTGAAGCTTTCTTT

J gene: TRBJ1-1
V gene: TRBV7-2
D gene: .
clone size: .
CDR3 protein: CASSQYFSGLIEAFF
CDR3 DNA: TGTGCCAGCAGCCAATATTTCTCAGGGTTGATTGAAGCTTTCTTT

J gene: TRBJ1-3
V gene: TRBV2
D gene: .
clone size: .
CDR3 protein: CASEAGEGNTIYF
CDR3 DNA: TGTGCCAGCGAGGCAGGGGAAGGAAACACCATATATTTT

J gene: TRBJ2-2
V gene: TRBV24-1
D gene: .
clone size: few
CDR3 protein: CATSDRDTGELFF
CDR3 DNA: TGTGCCACCAGTGACAGGGACACCGGGGAGCTGTTTTTT

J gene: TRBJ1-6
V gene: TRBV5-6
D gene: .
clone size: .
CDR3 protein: CASSFFGQGGNSPLHF
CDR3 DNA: TGTGCCAGCAGCTTCTTCGGGCAGGGTGGAAATTCACCCCTCCACTTT

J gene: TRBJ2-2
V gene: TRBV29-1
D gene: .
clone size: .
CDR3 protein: CSVSSSGLNTGELFF
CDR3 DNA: TGCAGCGTCTCCTCTAGTGGGTTGAACACCGGGGAGCTGTTTTTT

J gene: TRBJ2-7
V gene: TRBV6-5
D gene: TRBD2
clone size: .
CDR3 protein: CASSYSWEGLYEQYF
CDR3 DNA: TGTGCCAGCAGTTACTCCTGGGAGGGTCTCTACGAGCAGTACTTC

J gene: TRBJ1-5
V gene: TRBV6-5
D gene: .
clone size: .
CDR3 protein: CASGAHSSNQPQHF
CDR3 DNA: TGTGCCAGCGGCGCCCATAGCTCCAATCAGCCCCAGCATTTT

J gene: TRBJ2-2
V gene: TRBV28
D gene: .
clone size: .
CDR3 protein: CASSLTPSSEDTGELFF
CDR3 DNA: TGTGCCAGCAGTTTAACCCCCTCCTCGGAGGACACCGGGGAGCTGTTTTTT

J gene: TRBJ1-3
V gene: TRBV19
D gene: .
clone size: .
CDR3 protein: CASSLWTVDLGNTIYF
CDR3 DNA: TGTGCCAGTAGTTTGTGGACAGTCGACCTTGGAAACACCATATATTTT

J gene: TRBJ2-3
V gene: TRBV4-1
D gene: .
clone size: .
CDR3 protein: CASRPTDTTTQYF
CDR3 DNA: TGCGCCAGCAGACCTACCGACACCACTACGCAGTATTTT

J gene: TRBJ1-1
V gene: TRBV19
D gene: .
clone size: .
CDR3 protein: CASSITGRVGVRTEAFF
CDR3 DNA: TGTGCCAGTAGTATAACCGGGCGGGTCGGAGTGAGGACTGAAGCTTTCTTT

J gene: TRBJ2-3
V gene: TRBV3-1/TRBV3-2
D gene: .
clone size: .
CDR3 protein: CASSFRGGTDTQYF
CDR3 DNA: TGTGCCAGCAGCTTTAGGGGCGGCACAGATACGCAGTATTTT

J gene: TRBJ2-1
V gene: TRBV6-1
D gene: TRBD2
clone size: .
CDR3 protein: CASSEPRDRGGQDEQFF
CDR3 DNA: TGTGCCAGCAGTGAACCCCGGGATCGGGGGGGCCAGGATGAGCAGTTCTTC

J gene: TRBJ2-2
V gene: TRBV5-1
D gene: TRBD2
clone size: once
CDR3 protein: CASSLGLAGMNTGELFF
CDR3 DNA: TGCGCCAGCAGCTTGGGGCTAGCGGGGATGAACACCGGGGAGCTGTTTTTT

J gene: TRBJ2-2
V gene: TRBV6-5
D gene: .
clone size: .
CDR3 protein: CASSYWGRLNTGELFF
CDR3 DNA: TGTGCCAGCAGTTACTGGGGCAGACTGAACACCGGGGAGCTGTTTTTT

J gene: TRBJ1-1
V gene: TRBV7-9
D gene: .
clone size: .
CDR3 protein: CAGRGLNFMNTEAFF
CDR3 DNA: TGTGCCGGGAGGGGATTGAACTTTATGAACACTGAAGCTTTCTTT